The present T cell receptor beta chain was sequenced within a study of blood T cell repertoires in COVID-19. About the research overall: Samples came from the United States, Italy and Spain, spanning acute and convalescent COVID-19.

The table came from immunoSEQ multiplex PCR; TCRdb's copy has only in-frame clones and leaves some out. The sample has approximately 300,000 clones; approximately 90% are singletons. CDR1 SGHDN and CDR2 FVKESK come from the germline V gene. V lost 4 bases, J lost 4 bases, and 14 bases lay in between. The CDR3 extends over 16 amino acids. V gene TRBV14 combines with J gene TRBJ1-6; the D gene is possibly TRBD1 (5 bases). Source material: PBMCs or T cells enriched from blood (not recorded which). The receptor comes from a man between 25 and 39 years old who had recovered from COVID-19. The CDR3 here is CASSLSQDGYNSPLHF. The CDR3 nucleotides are TGTGCCAGCAGCCTGTCACAGGACGGGTATAATTCACCCCTCCACTTT. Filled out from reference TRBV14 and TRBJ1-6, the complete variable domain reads EAGVTQFPSHSVIEKGQTVTLRCDPISGHDNLYWYRRVMGKEIKFLLHFVKESKQDESGMPNNRFLAERTGGTYSTLKVQPAELEDSGVYFCASSLSQDGYNSPLHFGNGTRLTVT.